These T cell receptor beta chains were read from a single sample in a study of regulatory T cells in long-lasting Graves disease. One entry per CDR3 protein results from TCRdb running MiXCR on the multiplex PCR reads. The sample holds hundreds of thousands of distinct CDR3 sequences; 20% to 25% are singletons and the top ten take around an eighth. The sample was peripheral blood mononuclear cells (PBMCs), taken when the disease was refractory, from a patient treated with antithyroid drugs. The receptor source for this set is a female donor with Graves disease. Each CDR3 is given with its conserved first and last residue. Each record gives: D gene, J gene, V gene, clone size, CDR3 length, CDR3 protein, CDR3 DNA. The D gene is left open where the match is weak. Not all rows give a size; the values are once, few, many and, for expanded clones, a class.

D: TRBD1
J: TRBJ2-7
V: TRBV28
size: many
length: 14
CDR3: CASSTNRGTYEQYF
DNA: TGTGCCAGCAGTACCAACAGGGGAACCTACGAGCAGTACTTC

D: -
J: TRBJ2-3
V: TRBV5-5
size: -
length: 17
CDR3: CASSEWVGGLKGDTQYF
DNA: TGTGCCAGCAGCGAATGGGTAGGGGGGCTCAAGGGAGATACGCAGTATTTT

D: -
J: TRBJ1-3
V: TRBV12-3/TRBV12-4
size: few
length: 16
CDR3: CASRSNGVRFGNTIYF
DNA: TGTGCCAGCAGATCAAACGGGGTACGCTTTGGAAACACCATATATTTT

D: TRBD2
J: TRBJ2-7
V: TRBV10-3
size: few
length: 16
CDR3: CAISESGEGTSYEQYF
DNA: TGTGCCATCAGTGAGTCGGGGGAGGGAACCTCCTACGAGCAGTACTTC

D: TRBD1
J: TRBJ1-1
V: TRBV3-1
size: many
length: 13
CDR3: CASSQTGILEAFF
DNA: TGTGCCAGCAGCCAGACAGGGATTCTTGAAGCTTTCTTT

D: TRBD1
J: TRBJ1-5
V: TRBV19
size: few
length: 13
CDR3: CASSPTGDQPQHF
DNA: TGTGCCAGTAGTCCGACAGGGGATCAGCCCCAGCATTTT

D: -
J: TRBJ2-5
V: TRBV5-1
size: -
length: 13
CDR3: CAEMGSDEETQYF
DNA: TGCGCCGAAATGGGTAGCGATGAAGAGACCCAGTACTTC

D: -
J: TRBJ2-2
V: TRBV28
size: few
length: 16
CDR3: CATYRGGRANTGELFF
DNA: TGTGCCACCTACAGAGGGGGGAGGGCGAACACCGGGGAGCTGTTTTTT

D: -
J: TRBJ2-4
V: TRBV2
size: many
length: 17
CDR3: CASSDTGTPGAKNIQYF
DNA: TGTGCCAGCAGTGATACCGGGACGCCGGGGGCCAAAAACATTCAGTACTTC

D: -
J: TRBJ1-1
V: TRBV4-1
size: -
length: 12
CDR3: CASGTGRTEAFF
DNA: TGCGCCAGCGGCACAGGGCGCACTGAAGCTTTCTTT

D: TRBD1
J: TRBJ2-7
V: TRBV20-1
size: -
length: 13
CDR3: CSARVQGVYEQYF
DNA: TGCAGTGCTAGGGTGCAGGGGGTTTACGAGCAGTACTTC

D: TRBD2
J: TRBJ2-2
V: TRBV27
size: -
length: 17
CDR3: CASSRPLAGVVTGELFF
DNA: TGTGCCAGCAGTAGACCTCTAGCGGGAGTAGTCACCGGGGAGCTGTTTTTT

D: TRBD1
J: TRBJ2-7
V: TRBV11-2
size: many
length: 16
CDR3: CASDRMGTGAGYEQYF
DNA: TGTGCCAGCGATCGAATGGGGACAGGGGCCGGGTACGAGCAGTACTTC

D: -
J: TRBJ1-5
V: TRBV28
size: many
length: 12
CDR3: CASSGVNQPQHF
DNA: TGTGCCAGCAGTGGGGTTAATCAGCCCCAGCATTTT

D: -
J: TRBJ2-5
V: TRBV11-2
size: -
length: 13
CDR3: CASSRGGGETQYF
DNA: TGTGCCAGCAGCCGAGGGGGGGGAGAGACCCAGTACTTC

D: -
J: TRBJ1-2
V: TRBV20-1
size: -
length: 13
CDR3: CSATDRINYGYTF
DNA: TGCAGTGCCACGGACAGAATTAACTATGGCTACACCTTC

D: -
J: TRBJ1-2
V: TRBV4-1
size: few
length: 16
CDR3: CASSQGEGVYNYGYTF
DNA: TGCGCCAGCAGCCAAGGGGAGGGGGTATATAACTATGGCTACACCTTC

D: -
J: TRBJ1-1
V: TRBV9
size: many
length: 15
CDR3: CASSPQEGLNTEAFF
DNA: TGTGCCAGCAGCCCCCAGGAGGGCCTGAACACTGAAGCTTTCTTT

D: -
J: TRBJ1-1
V: TRBV3-1
size: many
length: 14
CDR3: CASSLKIKGNEAFF
DNA: TGTGCCAGCAGTCTCAAGATAAAGGGGAATGAAGCTTTCTTT

D: -
J: TRBJ1-2
V: TRBV15
size: many
length: 15
CDR3: CATSRDNEDLGGYTF
DNA: TGTGCCACCAGCAGAGATAATGAGGATTTGGGCGGCTACACCTTC

D: TRBD1
J: TRBJ1-5
V: TRBV7-6
size: many
length: 16
CDR3: CASSAETGESNQPQHF
DNA: TGTGCCAGCAGCGCAGAGACAGGGGAGAGCAATCAGCCCCAGCATTTT

D: -
J: TRBJ1-2
V: TRBV28
size: few
length: 14
CDR3: CASSTTRGDYGYTF
DNA: TGTGCCAGCAGTACAACAAGGGGGGACTATGGCTACACCTTC

D: -
J: TRBJ1-5
V: TRBV20-1
size: many
length: 19
CDR3: CSAFPENPGARINNQPQHF
DNA: TGCAGTGCTTTCCCCGAGAATCCGGGGGCGCGGATAAACAATCAGCCCCAGCATTTT

D: -
J: TRBJ2-2
V: TRBV7-3
size: few
length: 17
CDR3: CASSLYAATANTGELFF
DNA: TGTGCCAGCAGCTTATACGCAGCTACTGCGAACACCGGGGAGCTGTTTTTT

D: -
J: TRBJ2-5
V: TRBV7-8
size: many
length: 14
CDR3: CASSLGTARETQYF
DNA: TGTGCCAGCAGCTTAGGGACAGCTCGGGAGACCCAGTACTTC

D: TRBD1
J: TRBJ1-1
V: TRBV7-9
size: many
length: 12
CDR3: CASRDRDTEAFF
DNA: TGTGCCAGCAGAGACAGGGACACTGAAGCTTTCTTT

D: -
J: TRBJ2-1
V: TRBV7-2
size: -
length: 15
CDR3: CASSLRDASYNEQFF
DNA: TGTGCCAGCAGCCTCCGGGACGCCTCCTACAATGAGCAGTTCTTC

D: -
J: TRBJ1-6
V: TRBV12-3/TRBV12-4
size: many
length: 15
CDR3: CASTVQGVNNSPLHF
DNA: TGTGCCAGCACCGTACAGGGTGTTAATAATTCACCCCTCCACTTT

D: TRBD1
J: TRBJ2-7
V: TRBV5-1
size: many
length: 14
CDR3: CASSHTGGQDEQYF
DNA: TGCGCCAGCAGCCACACAGGGGGACAAGACGAGCAGTACTTC

D: -
J: TRBJ2-2
V: TRBV27
size: many
length: 12
CDR3: CASSPHTGELFF
DNA: TGTGCCAGCAGCCCACACACCGGGGAGCTGTTTTTT

D: TRBD1
J: TRBJ2-7
V: TRBV15
size: -
length: 14
CDR3: CATSADRGKDEQYF
DNA: TGTGCCACCAGCGCGGACAGGGGGAAAGACGAGCAGTACTTC

D: -
J: TRBJ2-7
V: TRBV7-4
size: -
length: 14
CDR3: CASSSPRGDYEQYF
DNA: TGTGCCAGCAGCTCCCCTAGGGGGGACTACGAGCAGTACTTC

D: -
J: TRBJ2-5
V: TRBV20-1
size: -
length: 14
CDR3: CSARGRAGQETQYF
DNA: TGCAGTGCTAGAGGGCGGGCCGGCCAAGAGACCCAGTACTTC

D: TRBD2
J: TRBJ2-7
V: TRBV6-2/TRBV6-3
size: few
length: 14
CDR3: CASSYGGGVYEQYF
DNA: TGTGCCAGCAGTTACGGGGGAGGGGTATACGAGCAGTACTTC

D: TRBD2
J: TRBJ2-5
V: TRBV3-1
size: few
length: 16
CDR3: CASSPSRAGVKETQYF
DNA: TGTGCCAGCAGCCCCTCAAGAGCGGGAGTAAAAGAGACCCAGTACTTC

D: -
J: TRBJ2-2
V: TRBV7-2
size: many
length: 14
CDR3: CASSQGGNTGELFF
DNA: TGTGCCAGCAGCCAGGGAGGGAACACCGGGGAGCTGTTTTTT

D: -
J: TRBJ2-7
V: TRBV15
size: many
length: 13
CDR3: CATSRGEDYEQYF
DNA: TGTGCCACCAGCAGAGGTGAAGACTACGAGCAGTACTTC

D: TRBD2
J: TRBJ2-1
V: TRBV29-1
size: few
length: 16
CDR3: CSVEAGTSGTLDEQFF
DNA: TGCAGCGTTGAAGCTGGGACTAGCGGGACCTTAGATGAGCAGTTCTTC

D: -
J: TRBJ1-4
V: TRBV5-6
size: -
length: 15
CDR3: CASSLFSGRNEKLFF
DNA: TGTGCCAGCAGCTTGTTCTCGGGACGGAATGAAAAACTGTTTTTT

D: -
J: TRBJ1-5
V: TRBV30
size: -
length: 14
CDR3: CAWSVSNSNQPQHF
DNA: TGTGCCTGGAGTGTCAGTAATAGCAATCAGCCCCAGCATTTT

D: -
J: TRBJ1-5
V: TRBV12-3/TRBV12-4
size: many
length: 13
CDR3: CASSPGTNQPQHF
DNA: TGTGCCAGCAGTCCTGGGACAAATCAGCCCCAGCATTTT

D: -
J: TRBJ2-7
V: TRBV11-1
size: few
length: 15
CDR3: CASSLSVGTSYEQYF
DNA: TGTGCCAGCAGCTTATCGGTTGGCACGTCCTACGAGCAGTACTTC

D: TRBD2
J: TRBJ2-5
V: TRBV5-6
size: -
length: 14
CDR3: CASSFKAGVETQYF
DNA: TGTGCCAGCAGCTTTAAGGCGGGAGTCGAGACCCAGTACTTC

D: -
J: TRBJ1-3
V: TRBV28
size: many
length: 15
CDR3: CASSLSQGSGNTIYF
DNA: TGTGCCAGCAGTTTATCACAGGGCTCTGGAAACACCATATATTTT

D: -
J: TRBJ2-7
V: TRBV6-1
size: many
length: 15
CDR3: CASSDPGTWAGLQYF
DNA: TGTGCCAGCAGTGACCCCGGGACATGGGCGGGCCTGCAGTACTTC

D: -
J: TRBJ2-5
V: TRBV5-1
size: -
length: 13
CDR3: CASSSKGGETQYF
DNA: TGCGCCAGCAGCTCGAAGGGAGGAGAGACCCAGTACTTC

D: -
J: TRBJ1-2
V: TRBV30
size: few
length: 13
CDR3: CAWSVSPIDGYTF
DNA: TGTGCCTGGAGTGTCAGTCCGATTGATGGCTACACCTTC

D: -
J: TRBJ2-7
V: TRBV5-8
size: -
length: 15
CDR3: CASSPWTVGGYEQYF
DNA: TGTGCCAGCAGCCCCTGGACAGTGGGGGGCTACGAGCAGTACTTC

D: TRBD2
J: TRBJ2-3
V: TRBV2
size: -
length: 15
CDR3: CASSEARLAGYTQYF
DNA: TGTGCCAGCAGTGAAGCGCGGCTAGCGGGATATACGCAGTATTTT

D: TRBD2
J: TRBJ2-5
V: TRBV20-1
size: -
length: 15
CDR3: CSARMDSGISETQYF
DNA: TGCAGTGCTAGGATGGATAGCGGGATTTCGGAGACCCAGTACTTC